One sample yielded the 8 T cell receptor beta chains listed below, sequenced in a study of blood T cell repertoires in COVID-19. Only in-frame clones appear in the TCRdb table, and some are missing; sequencing was by immunoSEQ multiplex PCR. The table lists 150,000 to 200,000 clones, about 81% of them singletons. The sequenced sample consisted of peripheral blood. These receptor sequences come from an elderly woman with COVID-19, enrolled during active disease.

The chain couples TRBV6-2 or TRBV6-3 to TRBJ2-7; TRBD2 is a possible D gene (6 bases). The CDR3 has 16 residues. Trimming left V 0 bases short and J 0 bases short, with 12 bases between. Per germline, CDR1 MNHEY and CDR2 SVGEGT. In nucleotides, the CDR3 is TGTGCCAGCAGTTACTCGGTCAACGGGGGCTCCTACGAGCAGTACTTC. Its translation is CASSYSVNGGSYEQYF.

V usage is TRBV3-1 (or the pseudogene TRBV3-2) and J usage is TRBJ1-4; D might be TRBD1 (6 bases). The CDR3 loop spans 14 amino acids. V lost 2 bases and J 4 bases, leaving 8 bases between the germline ends. Germline lookup yields CDR1 LGHDT and CDR2 YNNKEL (reference sequence). The CDR3 nucleotides are TGTGCCAGCAGCCAACGGACAGATAATGAAAAACTGTTTTTT. This codes for CASSQRTDNEKLFF.

V is TRBV2 and J is TRBJ1-6, with 9 bases lining up with TRBD1. The CDR3 covers 16 residues. Per the germline V gene, CDR1 is SNHLY and CDR2 is FYNNEI. Trimming at V came to 10 bases and at J to 7 bases, leaving 14 bases not matched to a gene. CDR3 protein: CATQGPYGTGNSPLHF. DNA for the CDR3: TGTGCCACTCAGGGGCCATATGGGACAGGGAATTCACCCCTCCACTTT.

The chain has TRBV11-3 and TRBJ2-3; D could derive from TRBD1 or TRBD2 (7 bases each). This CDR3 is 14 amino acids long. The V gene's germline CDR1 is SGHNT and CDR2 YENEEA. V lost 10 bases to trimming and J lost 4 bases, with 18 bases between them. The CDR3 nucleotides are TGTGCCACCAGGGGGGGGCGGCTCCCAGATACGCAGTATTTT. It encodes CATRGGRLPDTQYF.

This chain uses TRBV5-1 with TRBJ1-1, with a weak D call TRBD1 (5 bases). Per germline, CDR1 SGHRS and CDR2 YFSETQ. There are 13 residues in the CDR3. Trimming shortened V by 1 base and J by 6 bases, and 10 bases separated the two germline ends. This chain's CDR3 is CASSLYSGAEAFF. The CDR3 DNA reads as TGCGCCAGCAGCTTGTATTCGGGGGCTGAAGCTTTCTTT.

V usage is TRBV6-2 or TRBV6-3 and J usage is TRBJ1-1, with D possibly TRBD1 on 5 matching bases. The CDR3 contains 16 residues. CDR1 and CDR2 (germline): MNHEY, SVGEGT. V gave up 1 base and J gave up 6 bases, with 18 bases separating them. The CDR3 region has the DNA TGTGCCAGCAGTTACTTGCCGGGACGGGGGGGATCTGAAGCTTTCTTT. Translating gives CASSYLPGRGGSEAFF.

This clone has just a few counts. This chain joins TRBV5-1 and TRBJ2-3, with a weak D call TRBD2 (5 bases). Trimming shortened V by 0 bases and J by 6 bases, and 14 bases separated the two germline ends. The CDR3 has 15 residues. Per the germline V gene, CDR1 is SGHRS and CDR2 is YFSETQ. DNA for the CDR3: TGCGCCAGCAGCTTGGCTTCAACGGGGATGGATACGCAGTATTTT. As protein: CASSLASTGMDTQYF.

This chain links TRBV28 with TRBJ2-3; TRBD2 aligns across 7 bases. Germline V gene sequence: CDR1 MDHEN, CDR2 SYDVKM. The CDR3 length is 14 residues. V was pared by 1 base and J by 6 bases, with 4 bases of the junction left unmatched. CDR3 loop: CASSLSSGKDTQYF. The CDR3 coding sequence is TGTGCCAGCAGTTTATCCAGCGGGAAGGATACGCAGTATTTT.